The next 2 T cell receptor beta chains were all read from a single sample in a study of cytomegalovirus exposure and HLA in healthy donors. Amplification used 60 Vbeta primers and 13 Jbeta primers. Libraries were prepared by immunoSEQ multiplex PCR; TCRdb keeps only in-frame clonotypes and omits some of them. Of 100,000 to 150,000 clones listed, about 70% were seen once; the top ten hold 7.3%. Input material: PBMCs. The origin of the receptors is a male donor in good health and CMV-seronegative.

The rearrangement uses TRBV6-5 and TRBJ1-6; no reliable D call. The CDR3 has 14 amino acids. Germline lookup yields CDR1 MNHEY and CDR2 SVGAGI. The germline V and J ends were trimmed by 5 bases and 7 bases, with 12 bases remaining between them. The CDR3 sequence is CASSPDPGNSPLHF. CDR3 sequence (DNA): TGTGCCAGCAGTCCCGATCCAGGAAATTCACCCCTCCACTTT.

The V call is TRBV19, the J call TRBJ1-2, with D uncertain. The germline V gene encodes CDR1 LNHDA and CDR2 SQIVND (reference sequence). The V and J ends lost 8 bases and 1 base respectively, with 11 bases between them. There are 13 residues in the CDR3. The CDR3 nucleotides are TGTGCCAGTGGCGGAGGGATTAACTATGGCTACACCTTC. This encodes CASGGGINYGYTF.